A selection of T cell receptor beta chains follows, all from one sample in a study of cytomegalovirus exposure and HLA in healthy donors. Sequencing used immunoSEQ multiplex PCR; TCRdb keeps in-frame clones, though not all of them. Of around 130,000 clones listed, 70% to 75% are singletons. The sequencing sample was made of PBMCs. The receptors derive from a woman aged 40 to 50 in good health and CMV-seropositive. Each CDR3 is given with its conserved first and last residue. Fields, in order: clone size, D gene, V gene, J gene, CDR3 DNA, CDR3 protein. The D gene is left open where the match is weak. Clone size is stated in some rows and not others, as once, few, many or a class when expanded.

>once|-|TRBV7-9|TRBJ2-3
TGTGCCAGCAGCTCTCTTGTGACAGATACGCAGTATTTT
CASSSLVTDTQYF
>-|-|TRBV18|TRBJ1-2
TGTGCCAGCTCACCAACGACGGAGACAGGACATGGCTACACCTTC
CASSPTTETGHGYTF
>-|-|TRBV5-4|TRBJ1-1
TGTGCCAGCGCACCCCTGGGGGGGGTAGGCACTGAAGCTTTCTTT
CASAPLGGVGTEAFF
>-|-|TRBV4-1|TRBJ1-1
TGCGCCAGCAGCCGACCAGACATCTTGAACACTGAAGCTTTCTTT
CASSRPDILNTEAFF
>-|-|TRBV19|TRBJ2-1
TGTGCCAGTAGTATAGGATCTGGGGCACGTGAGCAGTTCTTC
CASSIGSGAREQFF
>-|-|TRBV5-7|TRBJ1-2
TGTGCCAGCAGCTTGAGGAGGGGCAACACTAACTATGGCTACACCTTC
CASSLRRGNTNYGYTF
>once|TRBD1|TRBV5-8|TRBJ1-3
TGTGCCAGCAGCTTGACGACAGGGGTGCCTGGAAACACCATATATTTT
CASSLTTGVPGNTIYF
>once|TRBD1|TRBV7-2|TRBJ1-3
TGTGCCAGCAGCTCTCAGGGGGTGCTCTCTGGAAACACCATATATTTT
CASSSQGVLSGNTIYF
>-|-|TRBV7-9|TRBJ2-7
TGTGCCAGCAGCCGTGTAGAGACAGTGATACTCTACGAGCAGTACTTC
CASSRVETVILYEQYF
>-|TRBD1|TRBV4-3|TRBJ1-2
TGCGCCAGCAGCCCCGCGGAGGACAGGGGATACTATGGCTACACCTTC
CASSPAEDRGYYGYTF
>-|-|TRBV19|TRBJ2-1
TGTGCCAGTAGTTCCCGCTTGGGGGGATACAATGAGCAGTTCTTC
CASSSRLGGYNEQFF
>-|-|TRBV4-3|TRBJ1-6
TGCGCCAGCAGCCAAGATCCAAAGGGGCACTCACCCCTCCACTTT
CASSQDPKGHSPLHF
>-|TRBD2|TRBV19|TRBJ2-5
TGTGCCAGTAGTTTCCCGAGCGGGAGCGGGCATGAGACCCAGTACTTC
CASSFPSGSGHETQYF
>-|-|TRBV2|TRBJ1-2
TGTGCCAGCAGTGAAGACCAATACAGGGTAGGGAGCTACACCTTC
CASSEDQYRVGSYTF
>once|-|TRBV9|TRBJ2-1
TGTGCCAGCAGCCCCCAGTTGCTAGCTTTCAGAACCTACAATGAGCAGTTCTTC
CASSPQLLAFRTYNEQFF
>-|TRBD2|TRBV28|TRBJ2-4
TGTGCCAGCAGCGGACTAGCGGTTGGAAACATTCAGTACTTC
CASSGLAVGNIQYF
>-|TRBD1|TRBV27|TRBJ1-1
TGTGCCAGCAGTCGCTGGGACAGCTTCAACACTGAAGCTTTCTTT
CASSRWDSFNTEAFF
>-|-|TRBV11-2|TRBJ2-7
TGTGCCAGCAGCGATACAGGGTGGGGGACCCCCTACGAGCAGTACTTC
CASSDTGWGTPYEQYF
>-|-|TRBV27|TRBJ1-5
TGTGCCAGCAGTTTCATCGGGGGGTGGGGGCTCAATCAGCCCCAGCATTTT
CASSFIGGWGLNQPQHF
>-|TRBD1|TRBV12-5|TRBJ2-1
TGTGCTAGTGGTACCTTGGGCAGGGGGAATGAGCAGTTCTTC
CASGTLGRGNEQFF
>once|-|TRBV30|TRBJ1-2
TGTGCCTGGAGTGTACAATCGGGGAGCGGCTACACCTTC
CAWSVQSGSGYTF
>-|-|TRBV13|TRBJ2-4
TGTGCCAGCGGGGACTCTTTAGGAGGGAACATTCAGTACTTC
CASGDSLGGNIQYF
>-|-|TRBV7-2|TRBJ1-1
TGTGCCAGCAGCTACATGCCTGGGAGAATGAACACTGAAGCTTTCTTT
CASSYMPGRMNTEAFF
>-|TRBD1|TRBV19|TRBJ1-5
TGTGCCAGTAGTATCGGGACAGGGAATCAGCCCCAGCATTTT
CASSIGTGNQPQHF
>few|TRBD1|TRBV18|TRBJ1-2
TGTGCCAGCTCACAACCGGGACAGTCATATGGCTACACCTTC
CASSQPGQSYGYTF
>few|TRBD1|TRBV6-5|TRBJ1-4
TGTGCCAGCAGAAAAAGACAGGGAGAAGAAAAACTGTTTTTT
CASRKRQGEEKLFF
>few|TRBD2|TRBV7-2|TRBJ2-2
TGTGCCAGCAGCTTAGGACTAGCGGCTACCGGGGAGCTGTTTTTT
CASSLGLAATGELFF
>-|-|TRBV5-1|TRBJ1-1
TGCGCCAGCAGCTTGGCCCACGGAGACCTTAAGATGAACACTGAAGCTTTCTTT
CASSLAHGDLKMNTEAFF
>-|TRBD2|TRBV7-2|TRBJ2-5
TGTGCCAGCAGCTTAGCCCCGACTAGCGGCCAAGAGACCCAGTACTTC
CASSLAPTSGQETQYF
>-|TRBD2|TRBV6-1|TRBJ2-1
TGTGCCAGCAGTTTTACTAGCGGAGGGTACAATGAGCAGTTCTTC
CASSFTSGGYNEQFF
>once|TRBD1|TRBV5-1|TRBJ2-2
TGCGCCAGCAGCTTGGAGGGACAGGCGAGAACCGGGGAGCTGTTTTTT
CASSLEGQARTGELFF
>-|-|TRBV28|TRBJ1-2
TGTGCCAGCAGTTCCGGTGGGGGGGGCCCAGGGTTTGGTGGCTACACCTTC
CASSSGGGGPGFGGYTF
>-|TRBD2|TRBV5-6|TRBJ2-2
TGTGCCAGCAGCTCCCGACTCGGCGGGGGCACCGGGGAGCTGTTTTTT
CASSSRLGGGTGELFF
>-|-|TRBV5-6|TRBJ2-4
TGTGCCAGCAGCTTGGCGGCATCTGGGGGGGCCAAAAACATTCAGTACTTC
CASSLAASGGAKNIQYF
>-|-|TRBV30|TRBJ1-5
TGTGCCTGTAAACAGGGAGGGGCTCAGCCCCAGCATTTT
CACKQGGAQPQHF
>-|TRBD2|TRBV18|TRBJ2-3
TGTGCCAGCTCACCGCCCGGAAGCGGGGGGGCACAAGATACGCAGTATTTT
CASSPPGSGGAQDTQYF
>-|-|TRBV9|TRBJ2-2
TGTGCCAGCAGCGCCGGTCTGGTGAACACCGGGGAGCTGTTTTTT
CASSAGLVNTGELFF
>-|-|TRBV7-2|TRBJ2-5
TGTGCCAGCAGCTTGGGCCCAAGGCAGTACTTC
CASSLGPRQYF
>-|-|TRBV6-6|TRBJ2-3
TGTGCCAGCAGCCGGACTGCGGACACAGATACGCAGTATTTT
CASSRTADTDTQYF
>-|TRBD2|TRBV7-6|TRBJ2-2
TGTGCCAGCAGCTTGCAACTAGCGGGGAACACCGGGGAGCTGTTTTTT
CASSLQLAGNTGELFF
>few|-|TRBV7-2|TRBJ2-7
TGTGCCAGCAGCTTAGCGGCGAGGAGTGGGTACGAGCAGTACTTC
CASSLAARSGYEQYF
>-|TRBD2|TRBV4-2|TRBJ2-7
TGTGCCAGCAGCCATCCTACCGGGACTAGCCCCCTCGAGCAGTACTTC
CASSHPTGTSPLEQYF
>few|TRBD1|TRBV5-1|TRBJ1-3
TGCGCCAGCAGCTTGGGACAGGGAGGATCTGGAAACACCATATATTTT
CASSLGQGGSGNTIYF
>-|-|TRBV9|TRBJ1-2
TGTGCCAGCAGCGTGGGGGGGCCGGGTTATGGCTACACCTTC
CASSVGGPGYGYTF
>-|TRBD2|TRBV19|TRBJ2-3
TGTGCCAGTAGTGCCCGAGTTAGCGGGAATGGGGATACGCAGTATTTT
CASSARVSGNGDTQYF
>-|-|TRBV5-8|TRBJ2-1
TGTGCCAGCACAACCAGTAATGAGCAGTTCTTC
CASTTSNEQFF
>-|TRBD1|TRBV6-5|TRBJ1-5
TGTGCCAGCAGTTACGCAGGGGGAAGTCAGCCCCAGCATTTT
CASSYAGGSQPQHF
>few|-|TRBV7-2|TRBJ1-4
TGTGCCAGCAGCCTGAGTCCACAGGGCGTACGGGAAAAACTGTTTTTT
CASSLSPQGVREKLFF
>-|-|TRBV4-2|TRBJ2-2
TGTGCCAGCAGCCAAGCGGCGGGGAACACCGGGGAGCTGTTTTTT
CASSQAAGNTGELFF
>-|TRBD1|TRBV5-6|TRBJ1-5
TGTGCCAGCAGCTCCCGTTGGGACAGGGGTTATAGCAATCAGCCCCAGCATTTT
CASSSRWDRGYSNQPQHF
>-|-|TRBV4-1|TRBJ2-7
TGCGCCAGCAGCCAAGGAGGATACACCTACGAGCAGTACTTC
CASSQGGYTYEQYF
>-|TRBD2|TRBV10-3|TRBJ2-5
TGTGCCATCAGTCCCGGGACTAGCGGGGGGGCCGAGGAGACCCAGTACTTC
CAISPGTSGGAEETQYF
>-|TRBD2|TRBV4-1|TRBJ2-4
TGCGCCAGCAGCCAGAACCCCACTAGCGGGAGTCAGAAAAACATTCAGTACTTC
CASSQNPTSGSQKNIQYF
>-|-|TRBV28|TRBJ1-5
TGTGCCAGCAGCCGGGGGGGAGCAAATAGCAATCAGCCCCAGCATTTT
CASSRGGANSNQPQHF
>-|-|TRBV7-2|TRBJ1-2
TGTGCCAGCAGCTTAGCGATTTCCCCCGGACAGAGTTCCTATGGCTACACCTTC
CASSLAISPGQSSYGYTF
>-|-|TRBV25-1|TRBJ2-2
TGTGCCAGCAGTGAATCAGTCGGGGAGCTGTTTTTT
CASSESVGELFF
>few|-|TRBV6-5|TRBJ1-2
TGTGCCAGCAGCCGCTCGGGGGATGGCTACACCTTC
CASSRSGDGYTF